The 28 T cell receptor beta chains below were found in one sample sequenced in a study of shared clonotypes between healthy human individuals (dated by TCRdb to about 2020). Library generation was performed with the immunoSEQ multiplex PCR assay. In its TCRdb copy, this immuneACCESS table keeps in-frame sequences only and misses some clones. Where compared with another copy, unresolved V genes explain less than half of these, and the others have no known cause. This sample has hundreds of thousands of clones in its table, and 74% of those were observed once. Of the sample, around 1.6% is held by the ten largest clones. Sequences were obtained from memory CD4+ T cells sorted from blood. The cell subset or site label, read with the paper, signifies: CD45RA-negative fraction. The receptors derive from a woman aged 25 to 39 in good health.

Comment on this clone: Other DNA sequences from this sample encode an identical CDR3 as well. The chain links TRBV5-6 to TRBJ2-7; D not certain. This CDR3 is built from 14 residues. Germline V gene sequence: CDR1 SGHDT, CDR2 YYEEEE. Between the trimmed V and J ends, which lost 0 bases and 1 base, there was a span of 8 bases. The CDR3 reads CASSLVGRSYEQYF. The CDR3 bases are TGTGCCAGCAGCTTGGTTGGCAGGTCCTACGAGCAGTACTTC. The whole variable domain, remainder taken from reference TRBV5-6 and TRBJ2-7, is DAGVTQSPTHLIKTRGQQVTLRCSPKSGHDTVSWYQQALGQGPQFIFQYYEEEERQRGNFPDRFSGHQFPNYSSELNVNALLLGDSALYLCASSLVGRSYEQYFGPGTRLTVT.

This clone has a handful of counts. V gene TRBV27 combines with J gene TRBJ2-7; 9 bases map to TRBD2. The CDR3 spans 14 residues. Per the germline V gene, CDR1 is MNHEY and CDR2 is SMNVEV (reference sequence). The J segment lost 3 bases and the V segment lost 2 bases, leaving 2 bases of the junction unmatched. The CDR3 loop is CASSLAGGHYEQYF. The CDR3 nucleotides read TGTGCCAGCAGTTTAGCGGGAGGGCACTACGAGCAGTACTTC.

V gene TRBV11-2 combines with J gene TRBJ2-1; D uncertain. V was shortened by 1 base and J by 4 bases, with 5 bases between the two germline ends. CDR3 length: 13 residues. Germline V gives CDR1 SGHAT, CDR2 FQNNGV. This CDR3 is CASSLGQYNEQFF. CDR3 nucleotides: TGTGCCAGCAGCTTAGGGCAGTACAATGAGCAGTTCTTC. Full variable domain (rest looked up from reference TRBV11-2 and TRBJ2-1): EAGVAQSPRYKIIEKRQSVAFWCNPISGHATLYWYQQILGQGPKLLIQFQNNGVVDDSQLPKDRFSAERLKGVDSTLKIQPAKLEDSAVYLCASSLGQYNEQFFGPGTRLTVL.

The genes are TRBV19 and TRBJ1-2; 7 bases line up with TRBD1. The CDR3 length is 14 residues. Germline CDR1 is LNHDA and CDR2 is SQIVND (reference sequence). V lost 5 bases, J lost 3 bases, and 6 bases stayed unmatched. CDR3: CASSPRDRYYGYTF. The CDR3 nucleotides are TGTGCCAGTAGTCCGAGGGACAGATACTATGGCTACACCTTC.

The V gene is TRBV19, the J gene TRBJ2-5; tentatively, D is TRBD1 (7 bases). This CDR3 region has 18 residues. Germline CDR1 LNHDA, CDR2 SQIVND (reference sequence). Trimming pared 1 base from V and 2 bases from J, leaving 20 bases between. CDR3 nucleotides: TGTGCCAGTAGTATAGGGGTAGGAGGGGGACAGTATCAAGAGACCCAGTACTTC. As protein: CASSIGVGGGQYQETQYF. The variable domain in full, with the rest retrieved from reference TRBV19 and TRBJ2-5, is DGGITQSPKYLFRKEGQNVTLSCEQNLNHDAMYWYRQDPGQGLRLIYYSQIVNDFQKGDIAEGYSVSREKKESFPLTVTSAQKNPTAFYLCASSIGVGGGQYQETQYFGPGTRLLVL.

The gene calls are TRBV19 and TRBJ2-3, with TRBD2 matching over 14 bases. V gave up 6 bases and J gave up 1 base; unmatched junction bases: 3. Germline CDR1 LNHDA, CDR2 SQIVND (reference sequence). There are 16 residues in the CDR3. CDR3 loop: CASRRLAGGGTDTQYF. CDR3 DNA: TGTGCCAGTAGAAGACTAGCGGGAGGGGGCACAGATACGCAGTATTTT.

This clone has ten or more counts. The chain has TRBV2 and TRBJ1-5; D is unresolved. Between the trimmed V and J ends, which lost 4 bases and 3 bases, there was a span of 7 bases. Per germline, CDR1 SNHLY and CDR2 FYNNEI. This CDR3 has 13 residues. CDR3: CASSGEDNQPQHF. The CDR3 nucleotides are TGTGCCAGCAGTGGAGAGGACAATCAGCCCCAGCATTTT. Filled out from reference TRBV2 and TRBJ1-5, the complete variable domain reads EPEVTQTPSHQVTQMGQEVILRCVPISNHLYFYWYRQILGQKVEFLVSFYNNEISEKSEIFDDQFSVERPDGSNFTLKIRSTKLEDSAMYFCASSGEDNQPQHFGDGTRLSIL.

This clone came up a few times. V is TRBV19 and J is TRBJ1-4; the match to TRBD1 covers 9 bases. The length of the CDR3 is 15 residues. J lost 8 bases, V lost 2 bases, and 6 bases had no gene match. CDR1 is LNHDA and CDR2 is SQIVND in the germline V gene (reference sequence). The CDR3 loop is CASSIQDRGNEKLFF. DNA of the CDR3: TGTGCCAGTAGTATACAAGACAGGGGGAACGAAAAACTGTTTTTT.

The chain links TRBV6-1 to TRBJ1-2, with 7 bases fitting TRBD1. The CDR3 length is 15 residues. The germline gives CDR1 MNHNS, CDR2 SASEGT. The trim removed 8 bases at V and 0 bases at J, leaving 9 bases unmatched. CDR3 in amino acids: CASLPRTGPNYGYTF. The CDR3 nucleotides are TGTGCCAGCCTTCCGCGGACAGGCCCTAACTATGGCTACACCTTC.

The chain joins TRBV7-2 to TRBJ1-3; 9 bases fit TRBD1. The J segment lost 5 bases and the V segment lost 5 bases, leaving 1 base of the junction unmatched. The CDR3 has 13 amino acids. The V gene's germline CDR1 is SGHTA and CDR2 FQGNSA. CDR3 protein: CASSGQGRNTIYF. CDR3 nucleotides: TGTGCCAGCAGCGGACAGGGGCGAAACACCATATATTTT.

V is TRBV7-9 and J is TRBJ2-5; D is tentatively TRBD1 or TRBD2 (6 bases each). In germline, CDR1 is SEHNR, CDR2 FQNEAQ (reference sequence). The CDR3 totals 16 residues. Trimming pared 1 base from V and 5 bases from J, leaving 17 bases between. This CDR3 is CASSLGSGGRGETQYF. CDR3 bases: TGTGCCAGCAGCTTAGGTTCCGGGGGCCGAGGGGAGACCCAGTACTTC.

The chain joins TRBV2 to TRBJ2-3; D remains ambiguous. This CDR3 contains 13 residues. Trimming left V 1 base short and J 3 bases short, with 5 bases between. Germline V lookup: CDR1 SNHLY, CDR2 FYNNEI. CDR3 in DNA: TGTGCCAGCAGTGAAGGGCTGACAGATACGCAGTATTTT. This translates into CASSEGLTDTQYF.

V usage is TRBV25-1 and J usage is TRBJ2-3; D remains unclear. The CDR3 is made up of 13 amino acids. V lost 2 bases, J lost 5 bases, and 8 bases lay in between. Germline V CDR1 and CDR2: MGHDK, SYGVNS. The CDR3 loop reads CASSEATEDTQYF. Here the CDR3 DNA reads TGTGCCAGCAGTGAAGCTACAGAAGATACGCAGTATTTT.

The chain links TRBV6-1 to TRBJ2-7; D is unclear. The CDR3 extends over 15 amino acids. The V gene's germline CDR1 is MNHNS and CDR2 SASEGT. Trimming took 1 base from V and 2 from J, leaving 12 bases between them. The CDR3 bases are TGTGCCAGCAGTGAAGGCGGTTGGGCGGCCTACGAGCAGTACTTC. It codes for CASSEGGWAAYEQYF.

This chain uses TRBV29-1 with TRBJ2-1, with 7 bases identical to TRBD2. V trimming: 6 bases; J trimming: 5 bases; junction bases outside the gene matches: 13. Germline values: CDR1 SQVTM, CDR2 ANQGSEA. The CDR3 totals 15 residues. The CDR3 reads CSVARLVGGDNEQFF. The CDR3 DNA sequence: TGCAGCGTAGCAAGACTAGTGGGAGGGGACAATGAGCAGTTCTTC.

The genes are TRBV18 and TRBJ2-2; TRBD2 aligns across 9 bases. The CDR3 is 17 amino acids. Germline values: CDR1 KGHSH, CDR2 LQKENI. With V trimmed by 6 bases and J by 1 base, 9 bases remained unmatched. CDR3 loop: CASSRIISGRNTGELFF. In DNA form, the CDR3 reads TGTGCCAGCTCCCGGATAATTAGCGGGAGGAACACCGGGGAGCTGTTTTTT.

Note on this clone: In the same sample, other DNA sequences code for this CDR3. The J gene is TRBJ1-3, the V gene TRBV11-2, with TRBD1 identical over 7 bases. The CDR3 extends over 14 amino acids. V lost 5 bases, J lost 4 bases, and 5 bases stayed unmatched. Germline loops: CDR1 SGHAT, CDR2 FQNNGV. CDR3: CASSPTGPGNTIYF. The CDR3 bases are TGTGCCAGCAGCCCGACAGGGCCCGGAAACACCATATATTTT.

For this clone: Other DNA sequences of this sample code for an identical CDR3. The chain couples TRBV11-2 to TRBJ1-1; D uncertain. The CDR3 spans 13 residues. V gave up 2 bases and J gave up 1 base, with 5 bases separating them. Germline CDR1 and CDR2: SGHAT and FQNNGV. The CDR3 DNA is TGTGCCAGCAGCTTACTCGAGAACACTGAAGCTTTCTTT. Translation: CASSLLENTEAFF.

V usage is TRBV28 and J usage is TRBJ2-7, with TRBD2 matching over 7 bases. The germline CDR1 and CDR2 sequences are MDHEN and SYDVKM. The V and J ends lost 3 bases and 6 bases, in that order; junction bases with no gene match: 11. CDR3 length equals 15 residues. CDR3 loop: CASSFSGRGRLEQYF. In nucleotides, the CDR3 is TGTGCCAGCAGTTTCAGTGGGAGGGGTCGGCTCGAGCAGTACTTC.

This clone was seen only a few times. The identical CDR3 is also encoded by other nucleotide sequences in the sample. V usage is TRBV5-4 and J usage is TRBJ1-3, with TRBD1 identical over 9 bases. Germline V gene data show CDR1 as SGHNT and CDR2 as YYREEE (reference sequence). The CDR3 has 15 amino acids. Unmatched junction bases numbered 2, after V lost 4 bases and J lost 0 bases. CDR3 coding DNA: TGTGCCAGCAGCCTGACAGGGGGCTCTGGAAACACCATATATTTT. Residues: CASSLTGGSGNTIYF.

CDR3 coding DNA: TGTGCCAGCTCGCAGGGTAATGCCAAAAACATTCAGTACTTC. This gives the protein CASSQGNAKNIQYF. The chain links TRBV18 to TRBJ2-4; TRBD1 is a possible D gene (5 bases). The germline CDR1 and CDR2 sequences are KGHSH and LQKENI. Trimming took off 6 bases at V and 1 base at J, with 10 bases between the two ends. This CDR3 comprises 14 residues. The entire variable domain, with the rest obtained from reference TRBV18 and TRBJ2-4, is as follows: NAGVMQNPRHLVRRRGQEARLRCSPMKGHSHVYWYRQLPEEGLKFMVYLQKENIIDESGMPKERFSAEFPKEGPSILRIQQVVRGDSAAYFCASSQGNAKNIQYFGAGTRLSVL.

This clone has ten or more counts. Other DNA sequences within the sample encode an identical CDR3. The chain links TRBV5-1 to TRBJ2-1, with D possibly TRBD1 on 5 matching bases. With 4 bases removed from V and 0 bases from J, the gap between germline ends came to 11 bases. Germline V gives CDR1 SGHRS, CDR2 YFSETQ. The CDR3 extends over 15 amino acids. The CDR3 DNA follows: TGCGCCAGCAGCCCCGACAGTAGCTCCTACAATGAGCAGTTCTTC. This sequence encodes CASSPDSSSYNEQFF.

This clone was picked up a small number of times. J is TRBJ2-7 and V is TRBV6-5, with D possibly being TRBD2 (5 bases). The CDR3 extends over 13 amino acids. Trimming took off 9 bases at V and 2 bases at J, with 14 bases between the two ends. Germline V CDR1 and CDR2: MNHEY, SVGAGI. DNA for the CDR3: TGTGCCAGTCCGGCCGGGGTTCCCTACGAGCAGTACTTC. It encodes CASPAGVPYEQYF.

This clone was seen at least ten times. This chain connects TRBV5-1 to TRBJ1-1; TRBD1 matches at 8 bases. V was pared by 0 bases and J by 6 bases, with 16 bases of the junction left unmatched. The CDR3 is 18 residues long. The germline V gene encodes CDR1 SGHRS and CDR2 YFSETQ. CDR3 sequence: CASSLVPGQGLLAAEAFF. CDR3 bases: TGCGCCAGCAGCTTGGTGCCAGGACAGGGTTTACTGGCTGCTGAAGCTTTCTTT.

For this clone: Given a far larger clone just one base away, this is likely a sequencing read error. The V call is TRBV7-2, the J call TRBJ1-1; D perhaps matches TRBD1 (5 bases). The CDR3 is 13 amino acids. V was cut by 5 bases and J by 0 bases, with 7 bases left in between. CDR1 is SGHTA and CDR2 is FQGNSA in the germline V gene. The CDR3 sequence: CASSGTVNTEAFF. As DNA, the CDR3 is TGTGCCAGCAGCGGGACTGTGAACACTGAAGCTTTCTTT.

This chain uses TRBV7-9 with TRBJ2-7, with unresolved D. The V and J ends lost 2 bases and 4 bases respectively, with 12 bases between them. Germline V gives CDR1 SEHNR, CDR2 FQNEAQ (reference sequence). The CDR3 runs 14 residues. The CDR3 sequence is CASSLKAHPYEQYF. The CDR3 DNA sequence: TGTGCCAGCAGCTTAAAGGCCCACCCATACGAGCAGTACTTC. Variable domain in full (rest from reference TRBV7-9 and TRBJ2-7): DTGVSQNPRHKITKRGQNVTFRCDPISEHNRLYWYRQTLGQGPEFLTYFQNEAQLEKSRLLSDRFSAERPKGSFSTLEIQRTEQGDSAMYLCASSLKAHPYEQYFGPGTRLTVT.

The chain combines TRBV30 with TRBJ2-2; 7 positions match TRBD1. V lost 4 bases to trimming and J lost 5 bases; unmatched junction nucleotides: 4. Germline V gene data show CDR1 as GTSNPN and CDR2 as SVGIG (reference sequence). The CDR3 length is 13 residues. The CDR3 DNA sequence: TGTGCCTGGAAACCACAGGGGACCGGGGAGCTGTTTTTT. This translates into CAWKPQGTGELFF.

The V and J genes are TRBV2 and TRBJ1-5, with 8 bases that match TRBD1. Germline CDR1 reads SNHLY; CDR2 reads FYNNEI. With 1 base clipped from V and 5 bases from J, the junction kept 1 base outside the gene matches. The CDR3 length is 14 residues. CDR3: CASSEVTGDQPQHF. The CDR3 nucleotides read TGTGCCAGCAGTGAAGTGACAGGGGATCAGCCCCAGCATTTT.